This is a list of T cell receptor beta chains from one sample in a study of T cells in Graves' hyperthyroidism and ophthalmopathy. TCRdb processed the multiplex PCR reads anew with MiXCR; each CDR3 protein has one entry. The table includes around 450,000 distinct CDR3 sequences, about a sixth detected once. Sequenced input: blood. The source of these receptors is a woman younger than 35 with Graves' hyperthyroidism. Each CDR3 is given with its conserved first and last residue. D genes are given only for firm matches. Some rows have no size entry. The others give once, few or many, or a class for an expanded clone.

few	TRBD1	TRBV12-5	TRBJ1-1	TGTGCTAGTGGTTCACGTGGACAGGGGGCTCTCACTGAAGCTTTCTTT	CASGSRGQGALTEAFF
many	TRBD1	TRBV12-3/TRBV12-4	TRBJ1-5	TGTGCCAGCAGACAGGGACAGGGAGGAAGCAATCAGCCCCAGCATTTT	CASRQGQGGSNQPQHF
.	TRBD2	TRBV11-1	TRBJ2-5	TGTGCCAGCAGGTTAGCGGGGAAAGAGACCCAGTACTTC	CASRLAGKETQYF
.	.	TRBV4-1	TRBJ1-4	TGCGCCAGCAGCCCCGCTGGCACAGCGACTAATGAAAAACTGTTTTTT	CASSPAGTATNEKLFF
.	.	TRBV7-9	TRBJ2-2	TGTGCCAGCAGCTTCCCCGGGCCACTTATCCCGGCCGGGGAGCTGTTTTTT	CASSFPGPLIPAGELFF
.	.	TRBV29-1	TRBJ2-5	TGCAGCGTTGTCCGGGAGACCCAGTACTTC	CSVVRETQYF
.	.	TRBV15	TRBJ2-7	TGTGCCACCAGCATAACGCAGGGGCTCTACGAGCAGTACTTC	CATSITQGLYEQYF
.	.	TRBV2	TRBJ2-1	TGTGCCAGCAGTGAAGGTGGAGGACTGGTACCTACAATTGAGCAGTTCTTC	CASSEGGGLVPTIEQFF
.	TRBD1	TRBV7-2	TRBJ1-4	TGTGCCAGCAGCTTATCGGGACAGGATAATGAAAAACTGTTTTTT	CASSLSGQDNEKLFF
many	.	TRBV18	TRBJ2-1	TGTGCCAGCTCACCACGGAATTTAAGGAGCTCCTACAATGAGCAGTTCTTC	CASSPRNLRSSYNEQFF
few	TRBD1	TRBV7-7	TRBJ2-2	TGTGCTAGCAGCCCAGGACAGGCCGGGGAGCTGTTTTTT	CASSPGQAGELFF
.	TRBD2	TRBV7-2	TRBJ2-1	TGTGCCAGCAGCAGAGGACTAGCGGGGGGGGTGAATGAGCAGTTCTTC	CASSRGLAGGVNEQFF
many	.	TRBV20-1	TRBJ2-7	TGCAGTGCTAGAGATCTCGGGGTTGGCGAGCAGTACTTC	CSARDLGVGEQYF